This entry features one TCR beta chain sequence. The data were obtained in a study of identifying expanded T cells in peripheral blood. TCRdb keeps only in-frame clones here, not all; method: immunoSEQ multiplex PCR. Of about 100,000 clones listed, approximately 90% are singletons. Collection occurred without any documented infections or immune events in donors. Sequencing was done on a sample of blood. The TCR comes from a person between 18 and 75 years old in good health.

The CDR3 reads CASSESEDATNEKLFF. The CDR3 DNA follows: TGCGCCAGCAGTGAGTCGGAAGATGCAACTAATGAAAAACTGTTTTTT. The chain recombines TRBV10-2 with TRBJ1-4; D gene uncertain. CDR1 WSHSY and CDR2 SAAADI come from the germline V gene. The V gene lost 0 bases and the J gene lost 0 bases, with 8 bases spanning the gap. CDR3 length equals 16 residues.